The 19 T cell receptor beta chains presented below share a single source sample, sequenced in a study of identical twins (dated by TCRdb to 2016 to 2018). The library relied on 5' RACE. For sequencing, an Illumina HiSeq 2000 was employed. TCRdb reran the public reads through fastp at Q25 and MiXCR, keeping productive beta chains. One record per CDR3 amino acid sequence lists the most common genes and DNA. A total of approximately 700,000 distinct CDR3 sequences appear in this sample, around 5.7% of them only once. Of the sample, approximately 2% is held by the ten largest clones. Sequencing was performed on naive T cells sorted from blood. Per the publication, the cell subset or site label means: cells isolated with a human naive T-cell isolation kit. Receptors were obtained from a man aged 18 to 30 in good health.

This clonotype was detected many times. The genes are TRBV30 and TRBJ2-7; D is ambiguous. The CDR3 is 14 amino acids. Germline V gene data show CDR1 as GTSNPN and CDR2 as SVGIG (reference sequence). Trimming took off 0 bases at V and 6 bases at J, with 15 bases between the two ends. The CDR3 here is CAWSVLGAIGEQYF. The CDR3, as DNA: TGTGCCTGGAGTGTACTCGGTGCCATCGGCGAGCAGTACTTC.

This clonotype has a handful of counts. The CDR3 is CASSITRGRGDIQYF. The CDR3 bases are TGTGCCAGCAGCATCACCAGGGGCCGGGGTGACATTCAGTACTTC. The chain is built from TRBV11-3 and TRBJ2-4, with a weak D call TRBD1 (6 bases). Germline V gene sequence: CDR1 SGHNT, CDR2 YENEEA. V lost 5 bases and J 8 bases, leaving 19 bases between the germline ends. CDR3 length: 15 residues.

The table lists this clonotype with a few counts. The chain combines TRBV4-2 with TRBJ1-1, with D perhaps matching TRBD1 (5 bases). The CDR3 covers 14 residues. V was shortened by 8 bases and J by 0 bases, with 13 bases between the two germline ends. Germline CDR1 LGHNA, CDR2 YNFKEQ. The CDR3: CASDLGGLNTEAFF. The CDR3 bases are TGTGCCAGCGACCTGGGGGGACTGAACACTGAAGCTTTCTTT.

The J gene is TRBJ2-1, the V gene TRBV5-1; 11 bases match TRBD2. Germline V gene sequence: CDR1 SGHRS, CDR2 YFSETQ. The CDR3 runs 15 residues. V lost 4 bases, J lost 5 bases, and 5 bases stayed unmatched. CDR3 loop: CASSPLLAGDNEQFF. In nucleotides, the CDR3 is TGCGCCAGCAGCCCCCTACTAGCGGGAGACAATGAGCAGTTCTTC.

This clonotype was seen ten or more times. The chain combines TRBV29-1 with TRBJ2-3; no clear D gene. The CDR3 loop spans 10 amino acids. V lost 4 bases to trimming and J lost 2 bases, with 1 base between them. Looked up from germline, CDR1 is SQVTM and CDR2 is ANQGSEA. The CDR3 protein is CSVVTDTQYF. The CDR3 bases are TGCAGCGTTGTCACAGATACGCAGTATTTT.

At least ten counts were recorded for this clonotype. The J gene is TRBJ2-2, the V gene TRBV7-9, with 9 bases matching TRBD2. V shed 5 bases, J shed 2 bases, and the junction held 9 bases outside the gene matches. The CDR3 is 17 amino acids. Germline CDR1 is SEHNR and CDR2 is FQNEAQ (reference sequence). CDR3 region: CASSPHTGTSNTGELFF. The CDR3 bases are TGTGCCAGCAGCCCCCACACCGGGACTAGCAACACCGGGGAGCTGTTTTTT.

This clonotype has a handful of counts. This chain uses TRBV24-1 with TRBJ2-1, with 8 bases lining up with TRBD2. The CDR3 is made up of 15 amino acids. After removal of 6 bases from V and 8 bases from J, the junction contained 11 bases not matched to a gene. CDR1 is KGHDR, CDR2 SFDVKD, per germline. The CDR3 DNA reads as TGTGCCACCAGTCCGGGTCGGGAGGGGTTTTATGAGCAGTTCTTC. This encodes CATSPGREGFYEQFF.

This clonotype was seen repeatedly, ten times or more. The chain links TRBV5-1 to TRBJ2-1, with 7 bases identical to TRBD1. CDR1 is SGHRS and CDR2 is YFSETQ in the germline V gene. Trimming at V came to 0 bases and at J to 4 bases, leaving 7 bases not matched to a gene. The CDR3 length is 16 residues. The CDR3 spells CASSLATGAPYNEQFF. CDR3 coding DNA: TGCGCCAGCAGCTTGGCTACAGGGGCCCCTTACAATGAGCAGTTCTTC.

This clonotype was counted at least ten times. V gene TRBV29-1 combines with J gene TRBJ2-1; no reliable D call. Between the trimmed V and J ends, which lost 0 bases and 1 base, there was a span of 10 bases. From germline, CDR1 is SQVTM and CDR2 ANQGSEA. The CDR3 extends over 15 amino acids. The chain's CDR3 is CSVEDPRVSYNEQFF. Written as DNA, the CDR3 is TGCAGCGTTGAAGATCCCCGAGTGTCCTACAATGAGCAGTTCTTC.

This clonotype showed up many times. The genes are TRBV20-1 and TRBJ2-3, with 14 bases aligning to TRBD2. The CDR3 extends over 13 amino acids. Germline CDR1 DFQATT, CDR2 SNEGSKA (reference sequence). CDR3 in DNA: TGCAGGGGACTAGCGGGAGTGACAGATACGCAGTATTTT. It codes for CRGLAGVTDTQYF.

Many counts were recorded for this clonotype. The CDR3 spells CASRVIQNRGTVYNEQFF. DNA of the CDR3: TGTGCCAGCAGGGTAATTCAAAACAGGGGGACAGTCTACAATGAGCAGTTCTTC. V gene TRBV12-3 or TRBV12-4 combines with J gene TRBJ2-1, with TRBD1 matching 8 bases. With 6 bases clipped from V and 3 bases from J, the junction kept 16 bases outside the gene matches. CDR3 length equals 18 residues.

In this sample, this clonotype turned up many times. This chain connects TRBV20-1 to TRBJ1-6; unclear D gene. Germline CDR1 and CDR2: DFQATT and SNEGSKA (reference sequence). The CDR3 runs to 14 residues. The V gene lost 4 bases and the J gene lost 5 bases, with 12 bases spanning the gap. CDR3 amino acids: CSATPGDHNSPLHF. In DNA, the CDR3 is TGCAGTGCTACGCCGGGTGACCATAATTCACCCCTCCACTTT.

This clonotype was seen only a few times. This chain connects TRBV5-5 to TRBJ2-1; D might be TRBD2 (5 bases). Germline-derived CDR1 and CDR2 are SGHKS and YYEKEE (reference sequence). Trimming took off 2 bases at V and 7 bases at J, with 16 bases between the two ends. This CDR3 is 15 amino acids long. The CDR3 DNA reads TGTGCCAGCAGCTTCCTGTTTAGGCGGACTAATGAGCAGTTCTTC. Protein sequence: CASSFLFRRTNEQFF.

In its sample, this clonotype was seen many times. The V and J genes are TRBV20-1 and TRBJ2-1, with D possibly TRBD2 on 5 matching bases. CDR3 length: 11 amino acids. V dropped 6 bases and J dropped 15 bases, with 18 bases sitting between them. Germline loops: CDR1 DFQATT, CDR2 SNEGSKA (reference sequence). This CDR3 is CSALGLKLVFF. CDR3 in DNA: TGCAGTGCCCTCGGACTTAAATTGGTGTTCTTC.

This clonotype was counted a few times. The V gene is TRBV21-1, the J gene TRBJ2-7; the tabulated D call, TRBD1, remains unverified against the DNA. TRBV21-1 is an annotated pseudogene. This CDR3 is 15 amino acids long. DNA for the CDR3: TGTGCCAGCAGCGCAGACCGGGACGGGCCCTACGAGCAGTACGTC. Residues: CASSADRDGPYEQYV.

This clonotype was counted ten times or more. This rearrangement joins TRBV5-1 to TRBJ2-2; TRBD1 matches 7 bases. CDR1 and CDR2 from the germline V gene are SGHRS and YFSETQ. V gave up 3 bases and J gave up 2 bases; unmatched junction bases: 10. This CDR3 has 17 residues. CDR3 in DNA: TGCGCCAGCAGCTACCTAACCGGGACAGCTAACACCGGGGAGCTGTTTTTT. It specifies CASSYLTGTANTGELFF.

This clonotype appeared many times. V gene TRBV6-1 combines with J gene TRBJ1-5, with D possibly TRBD1 on 5 matching bases. Trimming took 7 bases from V and 3 from J, leaving 22 bases between them. The CDR3 extends over 17 amino acids. Germline V lookup: CDR1 MNHNS, CDR2 SASEGT. CDR3 nucleotides: TGTGCCAGCAAGGGCACAGGCCTCTCTTTAATCAATCAGCCCCAGCATTTT. Protein: CASKGTGLSLINQPQHF.

This clonotype was detected many times. The gene calls are TRBV7-2 and TRBJ2-1; D tentatively reads TRBD1 or TRBD2 (5 bases each). V was cut by 4 bases and J by 9 bases, with 10 bases left in between. Germline CDR1 reads SGHTA; CDR2 reads FQGNSA. This CDR3 is 12 amino acids long. In nucleotides, the CDR3 is TGTGCCAGCAGCTCGGGGACGCCTGAGCAGTTCTTC. Amino acid sequence: CASSSGTPEQFF.

The sample holds a few counts of this clonotype. The V call is TRBV4-3, the J call TRBJ2-2, with 14 bases identical to TRBD2. After removal of 4 bases from V and 5 bases from J, the junction contained 6 bases not matched to a gene. CDR3 size: 17 residues. CDR1 is LGHNA, CDR2 YSLEER, per germline. In DNA, the CDR3 is TGCGCCAGCAGCCCCGGGACTAGCGGGAGTGGTACCGGGGAGCTGTTTTTT. This sequence encodes CASSPGTSGSGTGELFF.